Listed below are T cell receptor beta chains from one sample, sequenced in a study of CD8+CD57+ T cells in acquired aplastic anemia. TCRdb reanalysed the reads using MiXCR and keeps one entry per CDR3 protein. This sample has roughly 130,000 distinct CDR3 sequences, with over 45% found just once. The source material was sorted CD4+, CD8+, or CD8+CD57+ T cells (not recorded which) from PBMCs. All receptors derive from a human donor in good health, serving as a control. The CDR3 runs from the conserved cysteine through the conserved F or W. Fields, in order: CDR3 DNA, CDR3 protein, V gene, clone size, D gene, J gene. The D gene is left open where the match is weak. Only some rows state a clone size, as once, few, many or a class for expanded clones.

DNA: TGTGCCAGCAATTCACGTAATGATGGCTACACCTTC; CDR3: CASNSRNDGYTF; V: TRBV2; size: -; D: -; J: TRBJ1-2
DNA: TGTGCCAGCAGTGGCCGTCTCTACGAGCAGTACTTC; CDR3: CASSGRLYEQYF; V: TRBV2; size: -; D: -; J: TRBJ2-7
DNA: TGCGCCAGCAGCCTTGACCAGGGCAATCAGCCCCAGCATTTT; CDR3: CASSLDQGNQPQHF; V: TRBV4-1; size: many; D: -; J: TRBJ1-5
DNA: TGTGCCAGCAGCCGACAGGGCGTTTGGTCACCCCTCCACTTT; CDR3: CASSRQGVWSPLHF; V: TRBV11-3; size: many; D: TRBD1; J: TRBJ1-6
DNA: TGTGCCAGCAGTGAAGTAGGGACAGGGCGGAAAGCTTTCTTT; CDR3: CASSEVGTGRKAFF; V: TRBV25-1; size: -; D: TRBD1; J: TRBJ1-1
DNA: TGTGCCAGCAGCTTGAAACACTCCTACGAGCAGTACTTC; CDR3: CASSLKHSYEQYF; V: TRBV7-2; size: -; D: -; J: TRBJ2-7
DNA: TGTGCCAGCAGTGTAGACAGGGGAAACTATGGCTACACCTTC; CDR3: CASSVDRGNYGYTF; V: TRBV6-1; size: many; D: TRBD1; J: TRBJ1-2
DNA: TGTGCCAGCAGTTACCTAAGGACAGGGGGCGCGGACTATGGCTACACCTTC; CDR3: CASSYLRTGGADYGYTF; V: TRBV6-5; size: many; D: TRBD1; J: TRBJ1-2
DNA: TGTGCCAGCAGCTTAGTCAGGACTAGCGGGGGGTTCAGCACAGATACGCAGTATTTT; CDR3: CASSLVRTSGGFSTDTQYF; V: TRBV11-1; size: -; D: TRBD2; J: TRBJ2-3
DNA: TGTGCCATCAGTATCGGGCTAGCGGGGGGCCTGGGGGAGACCCAGTACTTC; CDR3: CAISIGLAGGLGETQYF; V: TRBV10-3; size: -; D: TRBD2; J: TRBJ2-5
DNA: TGCAGTGCCCCCACTGTTGGGTCAGATACGCAGTATTTT; CDR3: CSAPTVGSDTQYF; V: TRBV20-1; size: many; D: -; J: TRBJ2-3
DNA: TGTGCCAGTAGTATAGATCAACTAGCGGGGGCGGACAATGAGCAGTTCTTC; CDR3: CASSIDQLAGADNEQFF; V: TRBV19; size: -; D: TRBD2; J: TRBJ2-1
DNA: TGTGCCACCAGCAGAGCTTGGAGGGCCCATAACTATGGCTACACCTTC; CDR3: CATSRAWRAHNYGYTF; V: TRBV15; size: -; D: -; J: TRBJ1-2
DNA: TGTGCCACCAGCAGAGAGAACAGGGGGCATGGCTACACCTTC; CDR3: CATSRENRGHGYTF; V: TRBV15; size: medium-sized; D: TRBD1; J: TRBJ1-2
DNA: TGTGCCACCAGTGATTCGACTAGCACAGATACGCAGTATTTT; CDR3: CATSDSTSTDTQYF; V: TRBV24-1; size: -; D: -; J: TRBJ2-3
DNA: TGCGCCAGCAGCTCGACTAGCGGGGGGGCCGGAGAGACCCAGTACTTC; CDR3: CASSSTSGGAGETQYF; V: TRBV5-1; size: many; D: TRBD2; J: TRBJ2-5
DNA: TGTGCCAGCAGCTTGGTGACAGGGGGCATCTACGAGCAGTACTTC; CDR3: CASSLVTGGIYEQYF; V: TRBV5-8; size: many; D: TRBD1; J: TRBJ2-7
DNA: TGTGCCAGCAGCCTAGGGACTAGCCGCGAGCAGTACTTC; CDR3: CASSLGTSREQYF; V: TRBV7-2; size: many; D: TRBD2; J: TRBJ2-7
DNA: TGCAGTGCTGAATCAAGGGAGGGGGCGCGGGGCTACACCTTC; CDR3: CSAESREGARGYTF; V: TRBV20-1; size: many; D: TRBD1; J: TRBJ1-2
DNA: TGTGCCAGCAGCCGGGACAGGGATAACTATGGCTACACCTTC; CDR3: CASSRDRDNYGYTF; V: TRBV7-9; size: -; D: TRBD1; J: TRBJ1-2
DNA: TGCGCCAGCAGCGGATACCCGACTAGCGGTACTGATACGCAGTATTTT; CDR3: CASSGYPTSGTDTQYF; V: TRBV5-1; size: -; D: TRBD2; J: TRBJ2-3
DNA: TGTGCCACCAGCAGAGTTCAGGGGGATCAGCCCCAGCATTTT; CDR3: CATSRVQGDQPQHF; V: TRBV15; size: -; D: TRBD1; J: TRBJ1-5
DNA: TGTGCCAGCAGCTCGGGACAGCCTAGCAATCAGCCCCAGCATTTT; CDR3: CASSSGQPSNQPQHF; V: TRBV7-9; size: -; D: TRBD1; J: TRBJ1-5
DNA: TGTGCCACCAGCAGAGATCTGGACCGTGGTTCACCCCTCCACTTT; CDR3: CATSRDLDRGSPLHF; V: TRBV15; size: -; D: -; J: TRBJ1-6
DNA: TGTGCCACCAGCAGAGATAGGGGGGACTATGGCTACACCTTC; CDR3: CATSRDRGDYGYTF; V: TRBV15; size: -; D: -; J: TRBJ1-2
DNA: TGTGCCAGTAGTCCGAGTGGTACCCCAACTAATGAAAAACTGTTTTTT; CDR3: CASSPSGTPTNEKLFF; V: TRBV19; size: many; D: -; J: TRBJ1-4
DNA: TGCAGTGCTAGAGAATCGTGGGCTGGAAACACCATATATTTT; CDR3: CSARESWAGNTIYF; V: TRBV20-1; size: many; D: -; J: TRBJ1-3
DNA: TGTGCCAGCAGCTTAATGTCCGAGACCCAGTACTTC; CDR3: CASSLMSETQYF; V: TRBV7-2; size: once; D: -; J: TRBJ2-5
DNA: TGTGCCAGCAGTTCACAGGGGGCGCGAGGGGGCTACACCTTC; CDR3: CASSSQGARGGYTF; V: TRBV7-8; size: many; D: TRBD1; J: TRBJ1-2
DNA: TGCGCCAGCAGCTTGGCCTCCGGGGTGGAGCAGTACTTC; CDR3: CASSLASGVEQYF; V: TRBV5-1; size: -; D: -; J: TRBJ2-7